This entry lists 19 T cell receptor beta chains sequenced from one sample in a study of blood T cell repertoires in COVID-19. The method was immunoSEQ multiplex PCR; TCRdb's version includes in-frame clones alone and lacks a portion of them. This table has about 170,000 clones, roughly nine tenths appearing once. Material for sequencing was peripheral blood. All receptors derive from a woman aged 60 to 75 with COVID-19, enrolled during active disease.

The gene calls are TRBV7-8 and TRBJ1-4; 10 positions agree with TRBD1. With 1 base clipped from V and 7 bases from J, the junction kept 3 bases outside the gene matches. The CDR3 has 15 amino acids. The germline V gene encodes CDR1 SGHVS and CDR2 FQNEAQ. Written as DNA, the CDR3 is TGTGCCAGCAGCTTAGGCGGACAGGGGGGTGAAAAACTGTTTTTT. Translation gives CASSLGGQGGEKLFF.

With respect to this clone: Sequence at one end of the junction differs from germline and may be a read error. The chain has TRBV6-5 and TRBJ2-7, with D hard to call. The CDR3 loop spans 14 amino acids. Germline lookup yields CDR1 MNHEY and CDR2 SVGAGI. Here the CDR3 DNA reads TGTGCTAGCAGTCAAAACGACAATTTGTCTGTGCAGTACTTC. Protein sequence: CASSQNDNLSVQYF.

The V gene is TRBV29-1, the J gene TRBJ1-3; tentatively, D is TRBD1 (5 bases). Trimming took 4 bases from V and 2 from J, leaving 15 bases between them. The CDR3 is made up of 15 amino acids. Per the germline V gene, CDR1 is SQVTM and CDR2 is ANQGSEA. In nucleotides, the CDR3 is TGCAGCGTTGGGTCGGTTGTGGGGCCTGGAAACACCATATATTTT. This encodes CSVGSVVGPGNTIYF.

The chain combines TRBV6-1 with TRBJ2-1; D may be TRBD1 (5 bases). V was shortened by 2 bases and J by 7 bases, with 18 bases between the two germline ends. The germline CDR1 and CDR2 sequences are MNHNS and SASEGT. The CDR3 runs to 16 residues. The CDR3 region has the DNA TGTGCCAGCAGTGAATTGAGACATAGGGGTCGAAATGAGCAGTTCTTC. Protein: CASSELRHRGRNEQFF.

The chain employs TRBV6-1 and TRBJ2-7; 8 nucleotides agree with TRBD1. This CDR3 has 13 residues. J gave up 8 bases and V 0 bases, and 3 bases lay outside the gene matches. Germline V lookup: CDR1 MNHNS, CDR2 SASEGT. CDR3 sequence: CASSEADRAKQYF. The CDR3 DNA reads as TGTGCCAGCAGTGAAGCGGACAGGGCAAAGCAGTACTTC.

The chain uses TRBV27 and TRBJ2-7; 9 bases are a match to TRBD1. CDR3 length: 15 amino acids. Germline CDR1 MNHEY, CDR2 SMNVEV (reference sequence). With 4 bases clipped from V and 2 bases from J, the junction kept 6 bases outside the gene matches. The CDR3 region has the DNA TGTGCCAGCAGTTATAGGGGACAGGGTGCCTACGAGCAGTACTTC. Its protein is CASSYRGQGAYEQYF.

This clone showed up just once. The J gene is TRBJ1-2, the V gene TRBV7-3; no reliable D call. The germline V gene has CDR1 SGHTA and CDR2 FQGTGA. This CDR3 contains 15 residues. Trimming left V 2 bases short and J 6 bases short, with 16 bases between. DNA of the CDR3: TGTGCCAGCAGCTTAGGAGGGCGGGCTACGGATGGCTACACCTTC. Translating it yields CASSLGGRATDGYTF. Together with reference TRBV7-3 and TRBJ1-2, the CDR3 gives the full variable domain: GAGVSQTPSNKVTEKGKYVELRCDPISGHTALYWYRQSLGQGPEFLIYFQGTGAADDSGLPNDRFFAVRPEGSVSTLKIQRTERGDSAVYLCASSLGGRATDGYTFGSGTRLTVV.

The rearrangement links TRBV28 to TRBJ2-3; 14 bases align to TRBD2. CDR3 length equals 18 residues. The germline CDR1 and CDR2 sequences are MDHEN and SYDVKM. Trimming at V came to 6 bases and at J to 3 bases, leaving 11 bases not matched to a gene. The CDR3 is CASRPPSGTSGRTDTQYF. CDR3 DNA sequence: TGTGCCAGCAGACCGCCCTCCGGGACTAGCGGGAGAACAGATACGCAGTATTTT.

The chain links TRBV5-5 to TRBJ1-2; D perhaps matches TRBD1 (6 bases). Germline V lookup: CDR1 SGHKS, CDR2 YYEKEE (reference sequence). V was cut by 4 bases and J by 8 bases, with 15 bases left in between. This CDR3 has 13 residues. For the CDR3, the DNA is TGTGCCAGCAGCGATCAGGGGCTCTGGGGCTACACCTTC. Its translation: CASSDQGLWGYTF. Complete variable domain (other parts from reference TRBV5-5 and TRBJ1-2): DAGVTQSPTHLIKTRGQQVTLRCSPISGHKSVSWYQQVLGQGPQFIFQYYEKEERGRGNFPDRFSARQFPNYSSELNVNALLLGDSALYLCASSDQGLWGYTFGSGTRLTVV.

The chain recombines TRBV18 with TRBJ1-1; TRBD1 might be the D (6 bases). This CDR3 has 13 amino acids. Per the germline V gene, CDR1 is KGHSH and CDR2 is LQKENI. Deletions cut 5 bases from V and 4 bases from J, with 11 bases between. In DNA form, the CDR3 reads TGTGCCAGCTCAGCAACAGGGTCCACTGAAGCTTTCTTT. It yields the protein CASSATGSTEAFF.

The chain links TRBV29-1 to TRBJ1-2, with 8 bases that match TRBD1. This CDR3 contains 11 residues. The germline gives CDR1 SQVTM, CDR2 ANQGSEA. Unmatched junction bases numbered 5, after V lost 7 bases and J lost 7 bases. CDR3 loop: CSAGQGGGYTF. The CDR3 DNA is TGCAGCGCCGGACAGGGAGGTGGCTACACCTTC. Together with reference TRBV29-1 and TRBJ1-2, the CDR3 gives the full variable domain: SAVISQKPSRDICQRGTSLTIQCQVDSQVTMMFWYRQQPGQSLTLIATANQGSEATYESGFVIDKFPISRPNLTFSTLTVSNMSPEDSSIYLCSAGQGGGYTFGSGTRLTVV.

The CDR3 DNA follows: TGTGCCTCTAACGCGGGAGGGAGCTCCTACGAGCAGTACTTC. Translating gives CASNAGGSSYEQYF. The chain has TRBV10-3 and TRBJ2-7, with 9 bases lining up with TRBD2. V was pared by 11 bases and J by 0 bases, with 8 bases of the junction left unmatched. The CDR3 covers 14 residues. The germline V gene encodes CDR1 ENHRY and CDR2 SYGVKD.

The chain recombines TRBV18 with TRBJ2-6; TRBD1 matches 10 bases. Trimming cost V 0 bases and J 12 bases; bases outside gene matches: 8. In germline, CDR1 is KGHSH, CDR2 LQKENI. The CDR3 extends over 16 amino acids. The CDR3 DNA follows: TGTGCCAGCTCACCACCTACGGGACAGGGGATACTCGTCCTGACTTTC. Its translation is CASSPPTGQGILVLTF. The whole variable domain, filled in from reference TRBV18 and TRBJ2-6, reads NAGVMQNPRHLVRRRGQEARLRCSPMKGHSHVYWYRQLPEEGLKFMVYLQKENIIDESGMPKERFSAEFPKEGPSILRIQQVVRGDSAAYFCASSPPTGQGILVLTFGAGSRLTVL.

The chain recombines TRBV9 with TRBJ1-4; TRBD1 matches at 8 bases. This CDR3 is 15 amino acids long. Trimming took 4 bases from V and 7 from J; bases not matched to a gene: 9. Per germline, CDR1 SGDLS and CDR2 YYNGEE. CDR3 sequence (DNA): TGTGCCAGCAGCAGACGCGACAGGGGACCTGAAAAACTGTTTTTT. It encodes CASSRRDRGPEKLFF.

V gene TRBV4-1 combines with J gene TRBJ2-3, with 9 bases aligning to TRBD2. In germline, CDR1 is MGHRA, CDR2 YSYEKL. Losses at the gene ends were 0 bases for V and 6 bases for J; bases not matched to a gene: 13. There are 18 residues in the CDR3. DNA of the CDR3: TGCGCCAGCAGCCAAGATCGGGGCGCGCGGGAGGGCCCTGATACGCAGTATTTT. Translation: CASSQDRGAREGPDTQYF.

The CDR3 DNA is TGTGCCTGGAGTGGTGATCCACTGACCAAAAACATTCAGTACTTC. Translated: CAWSGDPLTKNIQYF. The gene calls are TRBV30 and TRBJ2-4; D gene uncertain. This CDR3 comprises 15 residues. V lost 1 base and J 2 bases, leaving 12 bases between the germline ends. CDR1 and CDR2 from the germline V gene are GTSNPN and SVGIG (reference sequence). The whole variable domain, filled in from reference TRBV30 and TRBJ2-4, reads SQTIHQWPATLVQPVGSPLSLECTVEGTSNPNLYWYRQAAGRGLQLLFYSVGIGQISSEVPQNLSASRPQDRQFILSSKKLLLSDSGFYLCAWSGDPLTKNIQYFGAGTRLSVL.

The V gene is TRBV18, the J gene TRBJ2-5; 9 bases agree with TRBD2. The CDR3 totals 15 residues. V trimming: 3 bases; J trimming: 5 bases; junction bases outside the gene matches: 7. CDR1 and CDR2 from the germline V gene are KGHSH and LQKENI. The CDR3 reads CASSPFSGRGETQYF. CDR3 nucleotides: TGTGCCAGCTCACCCTTTAGCGGGAGAGGCGAGACCCAGTACTTC. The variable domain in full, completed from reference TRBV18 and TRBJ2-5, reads NAGVMQNPRHLVRRRGQEARLRCSPMKGHSHVYWYRQLPEEGLKFMVYLQKENIIDESGMPKERFSAEFPKEGPSILRIQQVVRGDSAAYFCASSPFSGRGETQYFGPGTRLLVL.

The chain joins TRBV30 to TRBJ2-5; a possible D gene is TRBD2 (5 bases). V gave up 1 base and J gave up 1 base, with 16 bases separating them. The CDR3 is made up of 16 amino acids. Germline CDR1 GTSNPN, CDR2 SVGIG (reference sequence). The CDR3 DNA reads TGTGCCTGGAGTGGTGGAGGCCCGGGCGGCCAAGAGACCCAGTACTTC. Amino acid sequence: CAWSGGGPGGQETQYF.

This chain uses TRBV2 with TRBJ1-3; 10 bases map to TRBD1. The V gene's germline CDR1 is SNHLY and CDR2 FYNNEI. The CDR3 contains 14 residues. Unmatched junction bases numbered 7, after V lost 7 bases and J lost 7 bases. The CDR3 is CASITGTGDNTIYF. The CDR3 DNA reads TGTGCCAGCATAACCGGGACAGGGGACAACACCATATATTTT.